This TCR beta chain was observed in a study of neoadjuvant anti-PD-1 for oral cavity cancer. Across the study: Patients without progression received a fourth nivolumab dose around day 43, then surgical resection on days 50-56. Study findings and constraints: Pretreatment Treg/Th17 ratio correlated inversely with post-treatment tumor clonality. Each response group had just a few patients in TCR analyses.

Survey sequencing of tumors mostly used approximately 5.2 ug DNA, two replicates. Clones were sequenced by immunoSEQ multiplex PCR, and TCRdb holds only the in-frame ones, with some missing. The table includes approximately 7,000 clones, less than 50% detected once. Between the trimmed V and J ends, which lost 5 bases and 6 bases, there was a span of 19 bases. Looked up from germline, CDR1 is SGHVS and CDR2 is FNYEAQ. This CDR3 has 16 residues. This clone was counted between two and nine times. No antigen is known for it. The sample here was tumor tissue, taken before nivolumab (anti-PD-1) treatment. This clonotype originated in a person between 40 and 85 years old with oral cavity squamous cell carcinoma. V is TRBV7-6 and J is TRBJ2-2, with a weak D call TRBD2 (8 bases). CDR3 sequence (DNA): TGTGCCAGCAGCCTCGGGGGGGACAGCCCGGCCGGGGAGCTGTTTTTT. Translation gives CASSLGGDSPAGELFF.